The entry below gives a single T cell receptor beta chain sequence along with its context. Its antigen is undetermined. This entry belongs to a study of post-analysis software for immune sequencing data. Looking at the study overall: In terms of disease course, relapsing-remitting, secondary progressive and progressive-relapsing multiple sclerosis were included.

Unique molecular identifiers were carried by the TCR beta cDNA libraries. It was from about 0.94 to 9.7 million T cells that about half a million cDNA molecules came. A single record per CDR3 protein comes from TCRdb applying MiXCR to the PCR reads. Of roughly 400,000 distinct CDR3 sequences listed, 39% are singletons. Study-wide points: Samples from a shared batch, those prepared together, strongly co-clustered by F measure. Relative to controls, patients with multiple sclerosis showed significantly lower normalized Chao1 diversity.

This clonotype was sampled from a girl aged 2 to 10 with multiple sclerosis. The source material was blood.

This CDR3 reads CASSPWMDREGQPQHF. The CDR3 bases are TGTGCCAGCAGCCCCTGGATGGACAGGGAGGGTCAGCCCCAGCATTTT. This chain joins TRBV5-5 and TRBJ1-5, with 8 positions matching TRBD1. Germline loops: CDR1 SGHKS, CDR2 YYEKEE (reference sequence). The CDR3 loop spans 16 amino acids. The junction had 12 bases not matched to a gene; V was cut back by 4 bases and J by 6 bases.